These T cell receptor beta chains were read from a single sample in a study of blood T cell repertoires in COVID-19. The repertoire was sequenced with immunoSEQ multiplex PCR; TCRdb's copy has only in-frame clones and lacks some. The repertoire includes approximately 300,000 clones, roughly 89% of them detected once, and under 1.1% sits in the top ten. Sequencing was done on a sample of peripheral blood. These receptors were taken from a woman aged 40 to 50 with COVID-19, enrolled during active disease. Both conserved end residues are trimmed from each CDR3.

J: TRBJ1-2; V: TRBV9; CDR3: ASTLTGGGYGYT
J: TRBJ2-7; V: TRBV7-2; CDR3: ASSPLAGLTYEQY
J: TRBJ2-7; V: TRBV4-2; CDR3: ASSQEGVDEQY
J: TRBJ1-3; V: TRBV3-1/TRBV3-2; CDR3: ASSQSDISLSSGNTIY
J: TRBJ1-3; V: TRBV7-9; CDR3: ASSQTPGTGNTIY
J: TRBJ1-5; V: TRBV6-5; CDR3: ASSRENSNQPQH
J: TRBJ2-1; V: TRBV7-9; CDR3: ASSLGTYNEQF
J: TRBJ1-5; V: TRBV5-4; CDR3: ASSLAGVVGQPQH
J: TRBJ2-7; V: TRBV18; CDR3: ASSPGQGFSYEQY
J: TRBJ1-1; V: TRBV7-8; CDR3: ASSLAQGGTEAF
J: TRBJ2-7; V: TRBV7-6; CDR3: ASSQGLVPYEQY
J: TRBJ1-1; V: TRBV6-2/TRBV6-3; CDR3: ASSSAQGDTEAF
J: TRBJ2-1; V: TRBV9; CDR3: ASSVAPSGRGTDEQF
J: TRBJ1-1; V: TRBV28; CDR3: ASSLVQANTEAF
J: TRBJ1-5; V: TRBV5-8; CDR3: ASSLVARTGGWQPQH
J: TRBJ2-1; V: TRBV6-4; CDR3: ASSDRETSGSYEQF
J: TRBJ2-3; V: TRBV6-4; CDR3: ASSEGQGADTQY
J: TRBJ1-2; V: TRBV7-9; CDR3: ASSRTQGSGYGYT
J: TRBJ2-3; V: TRBV5-1; CDR3: ASSWSGMSTDTQY
J: TRBJ2-5; V: TRBV9; CDR3: ASSVGGQETQY
J: TRBJ2-1; V: TRBV20-1; CDR3: SARADNEQF
J: TRBJ2-7; V: TRBV28; CDR3: ASRGSEQGTKQY
J: TRBJ1-2; V: TRBV6-6; CDR3: ASSYGTGGWDYGYT
J: TRBJ1-5; V: TRBV6-2/TRBV6-3; CDR3: ASSYPGRGNQPQH
J: TRBJ2-1; V: TRBV19; CDR3: ASSELAGVRF
J: TRBJ2-7; V: TRBV28; CDR3: ASSLPGQGSNEQY
J: TRBJ2-2; V: TRBV27; CDR3: ASIERGTNTGELF
J: TRBJ2-7; V: TRBV2; CDR3: ASSEGQVLKYEQY
J: TRBJ2-5; V: TRBV6-5; CDR3: ASSYSPIQETQY
J: TRBJ1-6; V: TRBV5-6; CDR3: ASSSTAAGRNSPLH
J: TRBJ2-3; V: TRBV28; CDR3: ASSKRRQRADTQY
J: TRBJ2-2; V: TRBV4-3; CDR3: ASSPLAGDDTGELF
J: TRBJ2-3; V: TRBV27; CDR3: ASSFERAPFARTDTQY
J: TRBJ1-1; V: TRBV7-8; CDR3: ASTKAVTLQDTEAF
J: TRBJ1-5; V: TRBV2; CDR3: ASRPPSGRSQPQH
J: TRBJ2-3; V: TRBV6-2/TRBV6-3; CDR3: ASSYSGSLADTQY
J: TRBJ2-7; V: TRBV28; CDR3: ASSSGGLPYEQY
J: TRBJ2-3; V: TRBV7-9; CDR3: ASPAGSSTDTQY
J: TRBJ2-1; V: TRBV5-1; CDR3: ASTEGTGSYNEQF
J: TRBJ1-5; V: TRBV12-5; CDR3: ASGLGGGQPQH
J: TRBJ1-5; V: TRBV6-2/TRBV6-3; CDR3: ASSYPSGQGGEQPQH
J: TRBJ1-1; V: TRBV10-3; CDR3: AISEQGPTNTEAF
J: TRBJ1-5; V: TRBV4-1; CDR3: ASSQPTGHRFFQPQH
J: TRBJ2-6; V: TRBV7-9; CDR3: ASTKPQGHQSSGANVLT